This TCR beta chain was documented in a study of beta chain features in type 1 diabetes. In the study overall: Over all samples combined, about 100,000,000 sorted cells were examined.

Germline V gene data show CDR1 as SGHTA and CDR2 as FQGNSA. The V gene lost 1 base and the J gene lost 4 bases, with 11 bases spanning the gap. The CDR3 is made up of 15 amino acids. Study-wide points: A PCR bias possibly favoring shorter templates would apply equally to patients and controls. More deletions and fewer insertions at VDJ junctions were found in patients with type 1 diabetes.

Sequenced material consisted of expressed TCRB transcripts (all of the isolated RNA was reverse transcribed). The method was immunoSEQ multiplex PCR; TCRdb's version includes in-frame clones alone and lacks a portion of them. Of 35,000 to 50,000 clones in the sample, roughly 50% are singletons; the top ten hold 0.2% to 0.3%. Naive, central memory, regulatory and stem cell-like memory cells within the CD4+ compartment were sorted using CD45RO/CCR7/CD25/CD127/CD95/CD27. Of note for this clone: The antigen is undetermined.

The V call is TRBV7-2, the J call TRBJ2-1, with D perhaps matching TRBD2 (5 bases). The sequence derives from a woman under 40 in good health. The sample taken for sequencing was stem cell memory CD4+ T cells from blood. Here the CDR3 DNA reads TGTGCCAGCAGCTTAGTTCCAGGACTTTACAATGAGCAGTTCTTC. Its translation is CASSLVPGLYNEQFF.